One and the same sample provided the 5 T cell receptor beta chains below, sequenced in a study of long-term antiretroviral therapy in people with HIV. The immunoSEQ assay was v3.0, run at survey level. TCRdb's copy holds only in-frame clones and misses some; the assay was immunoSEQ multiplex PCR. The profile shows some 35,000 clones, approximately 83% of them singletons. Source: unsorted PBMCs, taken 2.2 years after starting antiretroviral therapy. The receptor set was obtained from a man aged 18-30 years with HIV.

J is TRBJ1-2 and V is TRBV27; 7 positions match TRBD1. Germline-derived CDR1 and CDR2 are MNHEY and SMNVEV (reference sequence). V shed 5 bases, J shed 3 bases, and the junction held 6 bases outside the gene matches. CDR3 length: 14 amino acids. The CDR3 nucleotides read TGTGCCAGCAGTCCCTCGGGACAGTACTATGGCTACACCTTC. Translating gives CASSPSGQYYGYTF.

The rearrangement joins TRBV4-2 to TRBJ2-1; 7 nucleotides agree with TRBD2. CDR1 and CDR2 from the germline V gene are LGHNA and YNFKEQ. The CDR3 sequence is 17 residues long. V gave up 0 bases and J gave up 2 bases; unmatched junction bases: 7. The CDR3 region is CASSQEAEGRAYNEQFF. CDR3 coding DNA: TGTGCCAGCAGCCAAGAAGCAGAGGGGAGGGCCTACAATGAGCAGTTCTTC.

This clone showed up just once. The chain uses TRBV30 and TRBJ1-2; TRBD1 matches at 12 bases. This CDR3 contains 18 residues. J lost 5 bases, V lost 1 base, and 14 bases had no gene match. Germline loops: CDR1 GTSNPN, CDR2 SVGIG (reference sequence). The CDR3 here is CAWSGGRAGQGAVYGYTF. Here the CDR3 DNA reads TGTGCCTGGAGTGGAGGGAGGGCGGGACAGGGGGCAGTTTATGGCTACACCTTC.

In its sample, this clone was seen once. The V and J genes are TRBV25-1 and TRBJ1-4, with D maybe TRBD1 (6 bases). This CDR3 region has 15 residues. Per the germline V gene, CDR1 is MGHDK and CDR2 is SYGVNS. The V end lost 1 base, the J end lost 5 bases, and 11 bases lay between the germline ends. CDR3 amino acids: CASSESAGVNEKLFF. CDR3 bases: TGTGCCAGCAGTGAATCAGCAGGGGTCAATGAAAAACTGTTTTTT.

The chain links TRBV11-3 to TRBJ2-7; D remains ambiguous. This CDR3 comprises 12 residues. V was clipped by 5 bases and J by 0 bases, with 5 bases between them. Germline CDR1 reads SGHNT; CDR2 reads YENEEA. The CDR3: CASSSSSYEQYF. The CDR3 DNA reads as TGTGCCAGCAGCAGTTCCTCCTACGAGCAGTACTTC.